These T cell receptor beta chains were read from a single sample in a study of CD8 T cells in ankylosing spondylitis. TCRdb used MiXCR to reprocess the 5' RACE reads, holding one entry per CDR3 protein. The sample yields 290,000 or so distinct CDR3 sequences, around 21% seen once. The sequenced sample consisted of blood, either unsorted or a sorted T cell fraction (not recorded which). Receptors originate from a female donor with ankylosing spondylitis or in good health (not recorded which). The CDR3 runs from the conserved cysteine through the conserved F or W. Where a row states a size, it is once, few, many or the class of an expanded clone; other rows omit it.

v_call: TRBV29-1; j_call: TRBJ1-1; clone_size: many; cdr3_aa: CSAREQTEAFF
v_call: TRBV29-1; j_call: TRBJ1-2; clone_size: many; cdr3_aa: CSDGTGGRNGYTF
v_call: TRBV20-1; j_call: TRBJ1-5; clone_size: few; cdr3_aa: CSAGTLNQPQHF
v_call: TRBV7-2; j_call: TRBJ2-7; clone_size: -; cdr3_aa: CASGKQGGEGTYEQYF
v_call: TRBV10-3; j_call: TRBJ2-5; clone_size: few; cdr3_aa: CAISDSAGSGGGETQYF
v_call: TRBV12-3/TRBV12-4; j_call: TRBJ2-3; clone_size: few; cdr3_aa: CASSFRGPLGDTQYF
v_call: TRBV6-5; j_call: TRBJ2-1; clone_size: -; cdr3_aa: CASSSLYGGGYNEQFF
v_call: TRBV5-1; j_call: TRBJ2-5; clone_size: -; cdr3_aa: CASSGLGAGETQYF
v_call: TRBV6-1; j_call: TRBJ1-6; clone_size: -; cdr3_aa: CASSRPPASPLHF
v_call: TRBV20-1; j_call: TRBJ2-1; clone_size: -; cdr3_aa: CSAPQAGGTYEQFF
v_call: TRBV12-3/TRBV12-4; j_call: TRBJ2-7; clone_size: few; cdr3_aa: CASSFGAGGQQYF
v_call: TRBV3-1; j_call: TRBJ2-2; clone_size: few; cdr3_aa: CASSPRDFPTGELFF
v_call: TRBV12-3/TRBV12-4; j_call: TRBJ1-3; clone_size: few; cdr3_aa: CASTGAGYLLSGNTIYF
v_call: TRBV6-2/TRBV6-3; j_call: TRBJ2-1; clone_size: few; cdr3_aa: CASSQRREGCFF
v_call: TRBV7-2; j_call: TRBJ1-1; clone_size: many; cdr3_aa: CASSITGDTEAFF
v_call: TRBV20-1; j_call: TRBJ2-2; clone_size: few; cdr3_aa: CSAEVNTGELFF
v_call: TRBV11-2; j_call: TRBJ2-1; clone_size: -; cdr3_aa: CASSLDFVSNEQFF
v_call: TRBV20-1; j_call: TRBJ2-2; clone_size: -; cdr3_aa: CSAEEGGGELFF
v_call: TRBV7-7; j_call: TRBJ1-1; clone_size: -; cdr3_aa: CASSFSTDTEAFF
v_call: TRBV6-1; j_call: TRBJ2-3; clone_size: few; cdr3_aa: CASSPELGGTDTQYF
v_call: TRBV27; j_call: TRBJ1-3; clone_size: few; cdr3_aa: CASSSTRQGTIYF
v_call: TRBV18; j_call: TRBJ1-1; clone_size: few; cdr3_aa: CASSPLQGATEAFF
v_call: TRBV20-1; j_call: TRBJ2-7; clone_size: few; cdr3_aa: CSASSSYEQYF
v_call: TRBV28; j_call: TRBJ2-7; clone_size: -; cdr3_aa: CASSLAGQGGSYEQYF
v_call: TRBV20-1; j_call: TRBJ2-3; clone_size: many; cdr3_aa: CSADRLGTDTQYF
v_call: TRBV29-1; j_call: TRBJ1-2; clone_size: -; cdr3_aa: CSVVNGAVYGYTF
v_call: TRBV7-8; j_call: TRBJ2-5; clone_size: -; cdr3_aa: CASSLAVRGETQYF
v_call: TRBV5-6; j_call: TRBJ2-5; clone_size: once; cdr3_aa: CASSLVGWGDQETQYF
v_call: TRBV12-3/TRBV12-4; j_call: TRBJ1-1; clone_size: few; cdr3_aa: CASTPVTEAFF
v_call: TRBV30; j_call: TRBJ1-5; clone_size: -; cdr3_aa: CAWSVVRHNQPQHF
v_call: TRBV29-1; j_call: TRBJ2-7; clone_size: many; cdr3_aa: CSAREVHEQYF
v_call: TRBV4-2; j_call: TRBJ2-1; clone_size: few; cdr3_aa: CASSQDGLANEQFF
v_call: TRBV5-4; j_call: TRBJ2-5; clone_size: -; cdr3_aa: CASSTSGSGETQYF
v_call: TRBV20-1; j_call: TRBJ2-3; clone_size: many; cdr3_aa: CSATPSGRDTQYF
v_call: TRBV6-2/TRBV6-3; j_call: TRBJ2-1; clone_size: -; cdr3_aa: CASSPTGGFTNEQFF